This TCR beta chain was identified during a study of cytomegalovirus exposure and HLA in healthy donors. Across the study: The roughly 110 validation repertoires matched the roughly 650 first-cohort repertoires in platform, a later analysis reported.

Sequencing was performed with immunoSEQ multiplex PCR; in TCRdb, only in-frame clones are kept and a portion is missing. Among 150,000 to 180,000 clones listed, around 83% were seen once. Losses at the gene ends were 2 bases for V and 0 bases for J; bases not matched to a gene: 2. The CDR3 is 15 amino acids. The V gene's germline CDR1 is SGHRS and CDR2 YFSETQ. This chain links TRBV5-1 with TRBJ2-3, with 8 positions matching TRBD2. The specimen was PBMCs. The source of this sequence is a human donor in good health. CDR3 DNA: TGCGCCAGCAGCTTTACTAGCGGCAGCACAGATACGCAGTATTTT. Its protein product is CASSFTSGSTDTQYF.